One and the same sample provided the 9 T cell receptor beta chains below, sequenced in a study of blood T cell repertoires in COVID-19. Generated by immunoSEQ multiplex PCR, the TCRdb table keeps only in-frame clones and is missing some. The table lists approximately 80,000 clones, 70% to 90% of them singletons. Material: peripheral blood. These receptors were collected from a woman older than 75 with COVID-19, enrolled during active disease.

The chain's CDR3 is CASSPPDRLDTQYF. CDR3 DNA sequence: TGTGCCAGCAGCCCGCCGGACAGATTAGATACGCAGTATTTT. The chain recombines TRBV11-2 with TRBJ2-3; tentatively, D is TRBD1 (6 bases). From germline, CDR1 is SGHAT and CDR2 FQNNGV. The CDR3 is 14 amino acids. V gave up 5 bases and J gave up 5 bases, with 14 bases separating them.

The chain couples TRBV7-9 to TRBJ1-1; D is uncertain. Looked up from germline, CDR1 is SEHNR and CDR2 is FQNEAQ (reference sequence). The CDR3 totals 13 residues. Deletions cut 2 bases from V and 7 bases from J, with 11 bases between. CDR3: CASSLYMGLEAFF. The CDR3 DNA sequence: TGTGCCAGCAGCTTATATATGGGCCTTGAAGCTTTCTTT.

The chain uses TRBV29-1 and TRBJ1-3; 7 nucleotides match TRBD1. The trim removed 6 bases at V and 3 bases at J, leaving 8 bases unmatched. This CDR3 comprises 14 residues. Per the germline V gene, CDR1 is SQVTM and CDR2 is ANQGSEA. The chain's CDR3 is CSVLTGKDGNTIYF. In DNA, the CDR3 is TGCAGCGTCCTGACAGGGAAAGATGGAAACACCATATATTTT.

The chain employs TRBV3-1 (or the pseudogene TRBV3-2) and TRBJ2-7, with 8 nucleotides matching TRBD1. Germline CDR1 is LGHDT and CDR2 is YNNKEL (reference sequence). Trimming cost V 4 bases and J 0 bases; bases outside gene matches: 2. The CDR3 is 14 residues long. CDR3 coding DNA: TGTGCCAGCAGCCCCGGACAGGGCTCCTACGAGCAGTACTTC. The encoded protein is CASSPGQGSYEQYF.

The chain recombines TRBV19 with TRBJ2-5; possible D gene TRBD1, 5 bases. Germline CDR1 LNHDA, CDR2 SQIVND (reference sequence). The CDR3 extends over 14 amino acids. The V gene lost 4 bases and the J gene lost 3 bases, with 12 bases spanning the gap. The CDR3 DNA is TGTGCCAGTAGTACTATTGACAGAAAAGAGACCCAGTACTTC. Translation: CASSTIDRKETQYF.

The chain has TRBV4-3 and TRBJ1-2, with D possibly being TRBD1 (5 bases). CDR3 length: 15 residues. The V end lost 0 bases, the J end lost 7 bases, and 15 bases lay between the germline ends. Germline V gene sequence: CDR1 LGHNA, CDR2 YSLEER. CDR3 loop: CASSQELQQGAGYTF. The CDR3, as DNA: TGCGCCAGCAGCCAAGAACTCCAGCAGGGTGCTGGCTACACCTTC.

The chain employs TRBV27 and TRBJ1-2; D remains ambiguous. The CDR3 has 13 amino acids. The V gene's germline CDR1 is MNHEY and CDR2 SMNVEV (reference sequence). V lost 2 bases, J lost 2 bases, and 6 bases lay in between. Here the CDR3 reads CASSLTENYGYTF. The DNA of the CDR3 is TGTGCCAGCAGTTTAACGGAGAACTATGGCTACACCTTC.

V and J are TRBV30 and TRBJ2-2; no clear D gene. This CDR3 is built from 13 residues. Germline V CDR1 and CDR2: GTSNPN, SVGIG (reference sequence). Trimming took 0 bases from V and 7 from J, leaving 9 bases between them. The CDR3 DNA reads TGTGCCTGGAGTGTAGCCCGTGGCGGGGAGCTGTTTTTT. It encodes CAWSVARGGELFF.

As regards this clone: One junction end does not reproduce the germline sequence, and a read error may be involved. Written as DNA, the CDR3 is TGCAGTGCTTGGGCCCCCGCAGGTTCGATTTTC. It codes for CSAWAPAGSIF. This chain links TRBV20-1 with TRBJ1-2; no definite D call. The germline CDR1 and CDR2 sequences are DFQATT and SNEGSKA (reference sequence). CDR3 size: 11 residues.